Below, 30 T cell receptor beta chains from the same sample are listed, as sequenced in a study of blood T cell repertoires in COVID-19. The assay was immunoSEQ multiplex PCR, and TCRdb's table has in-frame clones only and misses some. The repertoire has 93,000 or so clones, around nine tenths of them found once; the top ten carry roughly 15%. The sequenced sample was peripheral blood. All receptors derive from a woman over 75 in a cohort sampled during active COVID-19.

The genes are TRBV6-5 and TRBJ2-7; D may be TRBD2 (6 bases). V shed 3 bases and J shed 2 bases, with 14 bases lying between them. The CDR3 runs 15 residues. CDR1 is MNHEY, CDR2 SVGAGI, per germline. The CDR3 loop reads CASSYTGVIAYEQYF. CDR3 nucleotide sequence: TGTGCCAGCAGTTATACGGGGGTCATAGCCTACGAGCAGTACTTC.

This sequence joins TRBV27 and TRBJ1-5, with 10 bases aligning to TRBD1. V trimming: 6 bases; J trimming: 5 bases; junction bases outside the gene matches: 7. Germline CDR1 is MNHEY and CDR2 is SMNVEV (reference sequence). The CDR3 is 15 residues long. CDR3 sequence reads: CASSSDRGRDQPQHF. The CDR3 nucleotides read TGTGCCAGCAGCTCCGACAGGGGGCGCGATCAGCCCCAGCATTTT.

The CDR3: CASSLVQGATDEQFF. In nucleotides, the CDR3 is TGTGCCAGCAGCTTGGTACAGGGGGCGACGGATGAGCAGTTCTTC. The rearrangement links TRBV5-5 to TRBJ2-1, with 9 positions matching TRBD1. This CDR3 has 15 amino acids. V was pared by 0 bases and J by 8 bases, with 6 bases of the junction left unmatched. The germline V gene has CDR1 SGHKS and CDR2 YYEKEE (reference sequence).

The V call is TRBV5-1, the J call TRBJ2-2; 9 bases are shared with TRBD2. In germline, CDR1 is SGHRS, CDR2 YFSETQ. The CDR3 runs 16 residues. The V and J ends lost 0 bases and 4 bases, in that order; junction bases with no gene match: 4. CDR3 residues: CASSLAALAGTGELFF. In DNA form, the CDR3 reads TGCGCCAGCAGCTTGGCCGCACTAGCGGGCACCGGGGAGCTGTTTTTT.

This rearrangement joins TRBV28 to TRBJ1-2; D call uncertain. This CDR3 is built from 12 residues. The V end lost 2 bases, the J end lost 8 bases, and 9 bases lay between the germline ends. The V gene's germline CDR1 is MDHEN and CDR2 SYDVKM. The chain's CDR3 is CASSLSLRGYTF. The DNA for the CDR3 is TGTGCCAGCAGTTTAAGTCTGAGAGGCTACACCTTC.

This chain joins TRBV6-5 and TRBJ1-5; D gene ambiguous. V was shortened by 5 bases and J by 6 bases, with 5 bases between the two germline ends. Per germline, CDR1 MNHEY and CDR2 SVGAGI. The CDR3 contains 11 residues. The CDR3 spells CASSLGQPQHF. The CDR3 region has the DNA TGTGCCAGCAGTCTCGGTCAGCCCCAGCATTTT.

The table lists this clone with a few counts. The chain couples TRBV6-5 to TRBJ2-7; no clear D. Germline V gene sequence: CDR1 MNHEY, CDR2 SVGAGI. The CDR3 has 15 amino acids. V shed 6 bases and J shed 0 bases, with 15 bases lying between them. CDR3 amino acids: CASSRNTASSYEQYF. The CDR3 DNA sequence: TGTGCCAGCAGCCGAAATACTGCGAGCTCCTACGAGCAGTACTTC.

The chain links TRBV20-1 to TRBJ2-5; D perhaps matches TRBD2 (6 bases). This CDR3 comprises 11 residues. Trimming removed 3 bases from V and 5 bases from J, with 7 bases in between. Germline-derived CDR1 and CDR2 are DFQATT and SNEGSKA (reference sequence). This CDR3 is CSAREGETQYF. The CDR3 coding sequence is TGCAGTGCTAGGGAGGGGGAGACCCAGTACTTC.

Only a few counts were recorded for this clone. This sequence joins TRBV6-1 and TRBJ2-6; D is perhaps TRBD1 (6 bases). In germline, CDR1 is MNHNS, CDR2 SASEGT. V was pared by 4 bases and J by 4 bases, with 23 bases between. CDR3 length equals 19 residues. CDR3 sequence: CASSVRSGVPTWGANVLTF. The CDR3 coding sequence is TGTGCCAGCAGTGTAAGGTCAGGGGTCCCAACGTGGGGGGCCAACGTCCTGACTTTC.

This clone was seen only once. The rearrangement joins TRBV5-6 to TRBJ2-7; D might be TRBD1 (5 bases). Trimming removed 2 bases from V and 7 bases from J, with 10 bases in between. Germline V CDR1 and CDR2: SGHDT, YYEEEE. This CDR3 is built from 12 residues. CDR3 nucleotide sequence: TGTGCCAGCAGCTTCTCCAGGGCGGAGCAGTACTTC. Amino acids: CASSFSRAEQYF.

V and J are TRBV6-1 and TRBJ2-7; 7 nucleotides line up with TRBD1. Germline trimming cut 3 bases from V and 0 bases from J; bases unmatched to any gene: 5. CDR1 and CDR2 (germline): MNHNS, SASEGT. CDR3 length equals 15 residues. The chain's CDR3 is CASSETGISSYEQYF. In nucleotides, the CDR3 is TGTGCCAGCAGTGAGACAGGGATTAGCTCCTACGAGCAGTACTTC.

The rearrangement joins TRBV6-5 to TRBJ1-2, with 10 bases aligning to TRBD1. The CDR3 contains 14 residues. The junction had 8 bases not matched to a gene; V was cut back by 6 bases and J by 7 bases. The V gene's germline CDR1 is MNHEY and CDR2 SVGAGI. The CDR3 region has the DNA TGTGCCAGCAGCCAGACAGGGGGCGTTTCTGGCTACACCTTC. Protein sequence: CASSQTGGVSGYTF.

The rearrangement joins TRBV29-1 to TRBJ2-3, with D perhaps TRBD1 (6 bases). Trimming left V 4 bases short and J 3 bases short, with 11 bases between. CDR1 is SQVTM and CDR2 is ANQGSEA in the germline V gene. The CDR3 contains 13 residues. For the CDR3, the DNA is TGCAGCGTTGGACAGGCTCAGACAGATACGCAGTATTTT. This gives the protein CSVGQAQTDTQYF.

This clone has only one observation. V gene TRBV19 combines with J gene TRBJ1-5; D gene ambiguous. This CDR3 is 13 amino acids long. Germline V CDR1 and CDR2: LNHDA, SQIVND (reference sequence). V gave up 5 bases and J gave up 9 bases, with 14 bases separating them. As DNA, the CDR3 is TGTGCCAGTAGTCGATCGCAGGCCTTGCCCCAGCATTTT. This gives the protein CASSRSQALPQHF.

The chain is built from TRBV2 and TRBJ2-3; 9 positions match TRBD2. CDR1 SNHLY and CDR2 FYNNEI come from the germline V gene. This CDR3 has 14 residues. J lost 1 base, V lost 7 bases, and 3 bases had no gene match. The CDR3 region is CASNLAGRTDTQYF. CDR3 in DNA: TGTGCCAGCAATCTAGCGGGACGCACAGATACGCAGTATTTT. Full variable domain (missing parts from reference TRBV2 and TRBJ2-3): EPEVTQTPSHQVTQMGQEVILRCVPISNHLYFYWYRQILGQKVEFLVSFYNNEISEKSEIFDDQFSVERPDGSNFTLKIRSTKLEDSAMYFCASNLAGRTDTQYFGPGTRLTVL.

The CDR3 loop is CASSSRGGTEAFF. In DNA, the CDR3 is TGTGCCAGCAGCTCGAGGGGGGGCACTGAAGCTTTCTTT. The chain has TRBV3-1 (or the pseudogene TRBV3-2) and TRBJ1-1, with D perhaps matching TRBD1 (6 bases). Trimming pared 5 bases from V and 4 bases from J, leaving 11 bases between. CDR1 and CDR2 (germline): LGHDT, YNNKEL (reference sequence). The CDR3 totals 13 residues.

This clone was found a few times. This chain links TRBV6-5 with TRBJ2-3; no definite D call. Germline V gives CDR1 MNHEY, CDR2 SVGAGI. CDR3 length equals 15 residues. Trimming left V 2 bases short and J 3 bases short, with 12 bases between. In DNA form, the CDR3 reads TGTGCCAGCAGTTACGATCCGATCGGGACAGATACGCAGTATTTT. Amino acids: CASSYDPIGTDTQYF.

This chain joins TRBV4-1 and TRBJ2-7, with D possibly matching TRBD2 (5 bases). The CDR3 length is 16 residues. CDR1 and CDR2 from the germline V gene are MGHRA and YSYEKL. The V gene lost 1 base and the J gene lost 3 bases, with 16 bases spanning the gap. The CDR3 bases are TGCGCCAGCAGCCAAGGGGAGTCCCTACATAGCTACGAGCAGTACTTC. This codes for CASSQGESLHSYEQYF.

V usage is TRBV12-5 and J usage is TRBJ2-1; TRBD2 matches at 10 bases. Germline V gives CDR1 LGHNT, CDR2 FRNRAP. The CDR3 extends over 14 amino acids. The junction had 4 bases not matched to a gene; V was cut back by 2 bases and J by 9 bases. For the CDR3, the DNA is TGTGCTAGTGGTTTGACTAGCGGGATTAGTGAGCAGTTCTTC. It encodes CASGLTSGISEQFF.

The chain employs TRBV6-5 and TRBJ2-5; a weak D match, TRBD2 (6 bases). CDR1 and CDR2 from the germline V gene are MNHEY and SVGAGI. V was trimmed by 0 bases and J by 5 bases, leaving 10 bases between them. This CDR3 is 14 amino acids long. CDR3: CASSYSRGWETQYF. For the CDR3, the DNA is TGTGCCAGCAGTTACTCGCGGGGATGGGAGACCCAGTACTTC.

On this clone itself: Germline and junction disagree at one end, which may indicate a read error. V and J are TRBV7-7 and TRBJ2-7, with D maybe TRBD2 (5 bases). The CDR3 loop spans 13 amino acids. In germline, CDR1 is SSHAT, CDR2 FNYEAQ (reference sequence). Here the CDR3 DNA reads TGTGCTAGCAGCCCGGGGAATATATACGAGCAGTACTTC. It codes for CASSPGNIYEQYF.

The rearrangement uses TRBV5-1 and TRBJ2-1; D is possibly TRBD2 (6 bases). This CDR3 comprises 15 residues. Trimming pared 1 base from V and 3 bases from J, leaving 11 bases between. Germline-derived CDR1 and CDR2 are SGHRS and YFSETQ. The CDR3 loop is CASSLNGGGYNEQFF. The CDR3 DNA reads as TGCGCCAGCAGCTTGAACGGGGGAGGCTACAATGAGCAGTTCTTC.

CDR3 protein: CASSLSGGGRETQYF. CDR3 in DNA: TGTGCCAGCAGCCTAAGCGGGGGGGGTAGAGAGACCCAGTACTTC. The chain combines TRBV3-1 (or the pseudogene TRBV3-2) with TRBJ2-5; TRBD2 matches 10 bases. J was trimmed by 4 bases and V by 4 bases; bases with no gene match: 6. This CDR3 region has 15 residues. CDR1 LGHDT and CDR2 YNNKEL come from the germline V gene (reference sequence).

This clone came up once. Sequence at one end of the junction differs from germline and may be a read error. The chain has TRBV28 and TRBJ2-7, with D perhaps matching TRBD2 (6 bases). Germline V gene lookup returns CDR1 MDHEN and CDR2 SYDVKM. CDR3 length equals 8 residues. The CDR3 region has the DNA TGTGCCAGCGGTTGGGGGGACTTC. Protein product: CASGWGDF.

V gene TRBV5-1 combines with J gene TRBJ1-6; perhaps TRBD1 as D (5 bases). Germline V gene sequence: CDR1 SGHRS, CDR2 YFSETQ. Between the trimmed V and J ends, which lost 2 bases and 13 bases, there was a span of 13 bases. CDR3 length equals 13 residues. The CDR3 DNA reads TGCGCCAGCAGCTTAGGGGACTCAGCGCCCCTCCACTTT. Encoded protein: CASSLGDSAPLHF. The full variable domain, completed using reference TRBV5-1 and TRBJ1-6, is KAGVTQTPRYLIKTRGQQVTLSCSPISGHRSVSWYQQTPGQGLQFLFEYFSETQRNKGNFPGRFSGRQFSNSRSEMNVSTLELGDSALYLCASSLGDSAPLHFGNGTRLTVT.

The chain has TRBV7-9 and TRBJ2-1; TRBD1 is a possible D gene (5 bases). The CDR3 is made up of 14 amino acids. CDR1 and CDR2 (germline): SEHNR, FQNEAQ (reference sequence). V was clipped by 7 bases and J by 6 bases, with 16 bases between them. The CDR3 sequence: CASNNIGVPNEQFF. DNA of the CDR3: TGTGCCAGCAACAACATAGGGGTTCCCAATGAGCAGTTCTTC.

J is TRBJ1-1 and V is TRBV10-1; D ambiguous. In germline, CDR1 is WNHNN, CDR2 SYGVQD (reference sequence). Trimming pared 0 bases from V and 4 bases from J, leaving 18 bases between. The CDR3 is made up of 17 amino acids. This CDR3 reads CASSESKSPRAGTEAFF. Written as DNA, the CDR3 is TGCGCCAGCAGTGAGTCGAAAAGCCCCCGAGCGGGCACTGAAGCTTTCTTT.

The chain uses TRBV9 and TRBJ1-4; no clear D gene. V dropped 1 base and J dropped 3 bases, with 13 bases sitting between them. The germline V gene encodes CDR1 SGDLS and CDR2 YYNGEE. This CDR3 is built from 16 residues. The CDR3 bases are TGTGCCAGCAGCGTAAGTGGCGGTTCGGCTAATGAAAAACTGTTTTTT. Residues: CASSVSGGSANEKLFF.

This clone occurred once. This chain connects TRBV27 to TRBJ2-7, with D perhaps matching TRBD1 (7 bases). Germline CDR1 is MNHEY and CDR2 is SMNVEV (reference sequence). Trimming stripped 3 bases from V and 9 bases from J, with 15 bases between. This CDR3 comprises 13 residues. The CDR3, as DNA: TGTGCCAGCAGTTTGGGCAGGGGGGAGGCGCAGTACTTC. This encodes CASSLGRGEAQYF.

The chain uses TRBV6-5 and TRBJ2-7, with 7 bases aligning to TRBD2. J was trimmed by 3 bases and V by 6 bases; bases with no gene match: 11. The length of the CDR3 is 15 residues. CDR1 MNHEY and CDR2 SVGAGI come from the germline V gene. CDR3 loop: CASRTGGSGIYEQYF. CDR3 coding DNA: TGTGCCAGCAGAACCGGGGGAAGCGGGATCTACGAGCAGTACTTC.